The 28 T cell receptor beta chains below come from one sample, sequenced in a study of blood T cell repertoires in COVID-19. Some clones are missing from TCRdb's copy, which holds only in-frame ones; the method was immunoSEQ multiplex PCR. The table shows about 99,000 clones, with roughly nine tenths occurring only once. The sequencing sample was made of peripheral blood. These TCRs come from a woman at least 80 years old in a cohort sampled during active COVID-19.

The V and J genes are TRBV6-5 and TRBJ2-4, with a possible D match to TRBD2 (6 bases). V gave up 6 bases and J gave up 6 bases, with 15 bases separating them. The CDR3 sequence is 14 residues long. CDR1 and CDR2 from the germline V gene are MNHEY and SVGAGI. CDR3 protein: CASSPDLRGNIQYF. In DNA, the CDR3 is TGTGCCAGCAGCCCCGACTTGCGGGGAAACATTCAGTACTTC.

This rearrangement joins TRBV3-1 (or the pseudogene TRBV3-2) to TRBJ1-4; D remains ambiguous. Germline-derived CDR1 and CDR2 are LGHDT and YNNKEL (reference sequence). Trimming stripped 1 base from V and 7 bases from J, with 10 bases between. The CDR3 sequence is 14 residues long. CDR3: CASSQAGMGEKLFF. CDR3 bases: TGTGCCAGCAGCCAAGCGGGGATGGGTGAAAAACTGTTTTTT.

The genes are TRBV28 and TRBJ1-2; perhaps TRBD1 as D (6 bases). In germline, CDR1 is MDHEN, CDR2 SYDVKM. V lost 6 bases and J lost 4, with 12 bases in between. The CDR3 has 13 residues. The chain's CDR3 is CASSQGQFYGYTF. CDR3 in DNA: TGTGCCAGCAGCCAGGGACAATTCTATGGCTACACCTTC.

The rearrangement links TRBV19 to TRBJ2-1; possible D gene TRBD1, 5 bases. Looked up from germline, CDR1 is LNHDA and CDR2 is SQIVND (reference sequence). Trimming stripped 3 bases from V and 1 base from J, with 13 bases between. The CDR3 is made up of 16 amino acids. The CDR3 bases are TGTGCCAGTAGTATCGCAGGGTTCGGGTCCTACAATGAGCAGTTCTTC. This gives the protein CASSIAGFGSYNEQFF.

In DNA form, the CDR3 reads TGTGCCAGCAGCCTAGGGGGGGTAGCAAGCACAGATACGCAGTATTTT. It translates to CASSLGGVASTDTQYF. V usage is TRBV7-9 and J usage is TRBJ2-3; weak D call: TRBD2 (7 bases). CDR1 is SEHNR and CDR2 is FQNEAQ in the germline V gene (reference sequence). Trimming stripped 5 bases from V and 0 bases from J, with 15 bases between. The CDR3 totals 16 residues.

This clone was observed a few times. The J gene is TRBJ2-1, the V gene TRBV2; the D gene is possibly TRBD2 (7 bases). Germline V gives CDR1 SNHLY, CDR2 FYNNEI. This CDR3 is 15 amino acids long. Trimming cost V 6 bases and J 9 bases, with 21 bases left between them. In DNA form, the CDR3 reads TGTGCCAGCAGCATTATGGCGGGAGAGGGGGGTGAGCAGTTCTTC. Amino acids: CASSIMAGEGGEQFF.

V and J are TRBV5-1 and TRBJ2-5, with unresolved D. Germline loops: CDR1 SGHRS, CDR2 YFSETQ. V shed 7 bases and J shed 4 bases, with 11 bases lying between them. This CDR3 has 12 residues. CDR3 bases: TGCGCCAGCGGATCCACGGGAGAGACCCAGTACTTC. Protein sequence: CASGSTGETQYF.

The chain combines TRBV6-6 with TRBJ2-1; D unresolved. V shed 8 bases and J shed 0 bases, with 17 bases lying between them. Germline values: CDR1 MNHNY, CDR2 SVGAGI (reference sequence). The CDR3 runs 16 residues. CDR3 sequence: CASYPPSGSSYNEQFF. The CDR3 nucleotides are TGTGCCAGCTATCCCCCTTCAGGTAGCTCCTACAATGAGCAGTTCTTC.

The J gene is TRBJ1-2, the V gene TRBV25-1; D might be TRBD1 (6 bases). V lost 9 bases and J lost 8, with 16 bases in between. Germline-derived CDR1 and CDR2 are MGHDK and SYGVNS. This CDR3 spans 12 amino acids. The CDR3 DNA reads TGTGCCAGTGCTACAGGGTCGCGAGGCTACACCTTC. This sequence encodes CASATGSRGYTF.

The J gene is TRBJ2-1, the V gene TRBV20-1; D ambiguous. The germline V gene encodes CDR1 DFQATT and CDR2 SNEGSKA (reference sequence). The CDR3 has 11 residues. The germline V and J ends were trimmed by 4 bases and 5 bases, with 6 bases remaining between them. The CDR3 protein is CSATTDNEQFF. DNA for the CDR3: TGCAGTGCTACTACAGACAATGAGCAGTTCTTC.

The chain combines TRBV24-1 with TRBJ2-1, with 8 positions matching TRBD2. The V gene's germline CDR1 is KGHDR and CDR2 SFDVKD. The J segment lost 12 bases and the V segment lost 4 bases, leaving 13 bases of the junction unmatched. There are 15 residues in the CDR3. The CDR3 DNA reads as TGTGCCACCAGTGACTCGGGACTAGGCCCACATGGGCAGTTCTTC. Translation: CATSDSGLGPHGQFF.

The rearrangement uses TRBV6-6 and TRBJ2-3, with no clear D. V was trimmed by 2 bases and J by 3 bases, leaving 6 bases between them. Germline loops: CDR1 MNHNY, CDR2 SVGAGI (reference sequence). This CDR3 is 13 amino acids long. CDR3 region: CASSYLSTDTQYF. The CDR3 nucleotides are TGTGCCAGCAGTTACCTCTCGACAGATACGCAGTATTTT.

The CDR3 DNA follows: TGTGCCAGCAGCTTAGTAAAGGGGAGCACAGATACGCAGTATTTT. Its protein product is CASSLVKGSTDTQYF. V gene TRBV7-8 combines with J gene TRBJ2-3, with a tentative D call TRBD1 (5 bases). Germline CDR1 is SGHVS and CDR2 is FQNEAQ. The CDR3 is 15 residues long. V shed 1 base and J shed 0 bases, with 8 bases lying between them.

The chain is built from TRBV5-1 and TRBJ2-1, with D tentatively TRBD1 (5 bases). V was shortened by 4 bases and J by 2 bases, with 16 bases between the two germline ends. This CDR3 region has 16 residues. CDR1 and CDR2 from the germline V gene are SGHRS and YFSETQ. The CDR3 coding sequence is TGCGCCAGCAGCCCCCCCAGGGTAGGTACCTACAATGAGCAGTTCTTC. Protein product: CASSPPRVGTYNEQFF.

The chain carries TRBV6-5 and TRBJ1-1; 10 bases match TRBD1. Germline lookup yields CDR1 MNHEY and CDR2 SVGAGI. The CDR3 extends over 13 amino acids. Trimming at V came to 4 bases and at J to 5 bases, leaving 1 base not matched to a gene. This CDR3 reads CASSLGQGTEAFF. The CDR3 DNA reads TGTGCCAGCAGTTTGGGACAGGGGACTGAAGCTTTCTTT.

The chain joins TRBV6-6 to TRBJ1-1; TRBD1 matches at 7 bases. The CDR3 covers 14 residues. With V trimmed by 6 bases and J by 1 base, 5 bases remained unmatched. CDR1 is MNHNY, CDR2 SVGAGI, per germline (reference sequence). CDR3 in amino acids: CASRETGTNTEAFF. The DNA for the CDR3 is TGTGCCAGCAGGGAGACAGGGACGAACACTGAAGCTTTCTTT.

J is TRBJ2-1 and V is TRBV2; 8 positions agree with TRBD2. Germline-derived CDR1 and CDR2 are SNHLY and FYNNEI. This CDR3 region has 16 residues. With 1 base clipped from V and 6 bases from J, the junction kept 8 bases outside the gene matches. Here the CDR3 reads CASSEGVAGGLNEQFF. The DNA for the CDR3 is TGTGCCAGCAGTGAAGGGGTCGCGGGAGGTCTCAATGAGCAGTTCTTC.

The chain is built from TRBV28 and TRBJ2-3, with 7 bases lining up with TRBD1. Germline-derived CDR1 and CDR2 are MDHEN and SYDVKM. V lost 3 bases to trimming and J lost 15 bases; unmatched junction nucleotides: 18. There are 15 residues in the CDR3. The CDR3 reads CASSFLRTGREFAYF. CDR3 DNA sequence: TGTGCCAGCAGTTTTTTACGGACAGGCCGCGAATTCGCATATTTT.

The V call is TRBV6-4, the J call TRBJ1-5; D is unresolved. This CDR3 has 13 residues. Germline V gene lookup returns CDR1 MRHNA and CDR2 SNTAGT. Between the trimmed V and J ends, which lost 0 bases and 7 bases, there was a span of 7 bases. The CDR3 sequence is CASSDSGGQPQHF. The CDR3 nucleotides read TGTGCCAGCAGTGACTCAGGAGGGCAGCCCCAGCATTTT.

V gene TRBV3-1 (or the pseudogene TRBV3-2) combines with J gene TRBJ2-7; D possibly corresponds to TRBD1 (6 bases). The CDR3 extends over 13 amino acids. Germline V gives CDR1 LGHDT, CDR2 YNNKEL (reference sequence). The ends were cut back, 4 bases at V and 13 bases at J, with 20 bases in the middle. This chain's CDR3 is CASSPRDNQNLYF. The DNA of the CDR3 is TGTGCCAGCAGCCCCCGGGACAACCAAAATCTATACTTC.

The rearrangement links TRBV18 to TRBJ2-1; 7 nucleotides align to TRBD1. The ends lost 1 base at V and 8 bases at J; junction bases unmatched: 8. The germline CDR1 and CDR2 sequences are KGHSH and LQKENI. The CDR3 loop spans 15 amino acids. This CDR3 is CASSPQGARLYEQFF. In DNA form, the CDR3 reads TGTGCCAGCTCACCACAGGGGGCGCGACTCTATGAGCAGTTCTTC.

The CDR3 bases are TGTGCCAGCAGTGAACGCGGCAGGGGGAATCAGCCCCAGCATTTT. This sequence encodes CASSERGRGNQPQHF. The chain combines TRBV6-1 with TRBJ1-5, with 7 bases lining up with TRBD1. CDR1 is MNHNS and CDR2 is SASEGT in the germline V gene. The CDR3 totals 15 residues. The V gene end was trimmed by 2 bases and the J gene end by 4 bases; junction bases not matched to a gene: 5.

This chain connects TRBV18 to TRBJ2-4; no reliable D call. V dropped 0 bases and J dropped 5 bases, with 11 bases sitting between them. Germline lookup yields CDR1 KGHSH and CDR2 LQKENI. This CDR3 is built from 15 residues. CDR3 loop: CASSPPSAQQNIQYF. CDR3 coding DNA: TGTGCCAGCTCACCACCGTCTGCACAGCAAAACATTCAGTACTTC.

Comments on this clone: This sample also contains other DNA sequences that code for the same CDR3. This chain uses TRBV5-1 with TRBJ2-5, with D possibly matching TRBD1 (6 bases). The germline V gene has CDR1 SGHRS and CDR2 YFSETQ. The V end was cut by 2 bases, the J end by 2 bases, with 10 bases between. The CDR3 totals 14 residues. CDR3 in amino acids: CASSLGQPQETQYF. As DNA, the CDR3 is TGCGCCAGCAGCTTAGGACAGCCGCAAGAGACCCAGTACTTC.

This clone was recorded a few times. The V gene is TRBV6-5, the J gene TRBJ2-6, with D possibly being TRBD2 (6 bases). Trimming removed 7 bases at V and 0 bases at J, with 10 bases between. The CDR3 runs 15 residues. Germline V gene data show CDR1 as MNHEY and CDR2 as SVGAGI. CDR3 protein: CASNAGFSGANVLTF. CDR3 in DNA: TGTGCCAGCAATGCGGGGTTCTCTGGGGCCAACGTCCTGACTTTC.

The chain links TRBV27 to TRBJ1-5; TRBD1 might be the D (5 bases). Trimming took off 5 bases at V and 2 bases at J, with 16 bases between the two ends. This CDR3 is 16 amino acids long. Germline V gene data show CDR1 as MNHEY and CDR2 as SMNVEV (reference sequence). The CDR3 sequence: CASSGQAGSGNQPQHF. CDR3 DNA sequence: TGTGCCAGCAGTGGCCAGGCAGGGTCGGGCAATCAGCCCCAGCATTTT.

The chain joins TRBV28 to TRBJ2-7; D is ambiguous. V was shortened by 3 bases and J by 4 bases, with 13 bases between the two germline ends. This CDR3 is built from 14 residues. Germline loops: CDR1 MDHEN, CDR2 SYDVKM. The CDR3 DNA is TGTGCCAGCAGTTTGTGGCAGGCGCCTTACGAGCAGTACTTC. Translating gives CASSLWQAPYEQYF.

The gene calls are TRBV24-1 and TRBJ2-1; 10 bases match TRBD2. Germline V CDR1 and CDR2: KGHDR, SFDVKD. V lost 10 bases, J lost 5 bases, and 7 bases stayed unmatched. This CDR3 has 14 residues. The CDR3 loop is CATGKGTSDNEQFF. DNA of the CDR3: TGTGCCACTGGAAAAGGGACTAGCGACAATGAGCAGTTCTTC.